This T cell receptor (beta chain) came from a study of T cells in Graves' hyperthyroidism and ophthalmopathy. Findings and limits, study-wide: Classification by a 13 V-J model distinguished ophthalmopathy from stable hyperthyroidism.

This clonotype was counted at least ten times. Its antigen is currently unknown. Researchers took RNA transcripts and amplified the TCR beta CDR3 regions from them. A set of HTBI primers served as the primers for a first-round RT-PCR of the TCR CDR3. TCRdb itself ran the multiplex PCR reads through MiXCR, one entry per CDR3 protein. The data contain 400,000 or so distinct CDR3 sequences, around 15% of them singletons. V lost 4 bases and J lost 2, with 10 bases in between. The germline V gene has CDR1 SGHRS and CDR2 YFSETQ. This CDR3 contains 14 residues. V gene TRBV5-1 combines with J gene TRBJ1-5, with D perhaps matching TRBD1 (5 bases). The clonotype comes from a man in his fifties with Graves' ophthalmopathy. Specimen: blood. The CDR3 loop is CASSHQGGNQPQHF. DNA for the CDR3: TGCGCCAGCAGCCATCAAGGGGGCAATCAGCCCCAGCATTTT.